The present TCR beta chain was sequenced within a study of regulatory T cells in long-lasting Graves disease (dated by TCRdb to about 2021). Background for the entire study: Antithyroid drugs had been taken for less than 3 months by newly diagnosed Graves' disease patients. TCR sequencing covered some 13 persistent and around 20 newly diagnosed Graves' disease patients, 33 samples in total. The study was conducted in China and was registered as a clinical trial. Patients with persistent Graves' disease were compared with patients with newly diagnosed Graves' disease using TCR sequencing and RNA sequencing of peripheral blood. Results the study describes overall, beyond this receptor: Preferential use of TRBV28, TRBJ1-2 and TRBJ2-5 was observed in persistent disease, whereas TRBV20-1 and TRBJ2-1 were favored in newly diagnosed disease. Persistent patients shared more public clonotypes among themselves (fewer than 3,000) than newly diagnosed patients did (approximately 970). Sequencing and analysis were restricted to the TCR beta chain. Compared with newly diagnosed patients, patients with persistent Graves' disease had lower TCR Shannon entropy and fewer highly expanded clones, which suggests clonal expansion. As a limitation, the authors acknowledged that the small sample size may reduce accuracy. Peripheral blood alone was examined, since thyroid tissue, which constituted the primary lesion, could not be accessed.

The meaning of the sample's time point label: newly diagnosed GD, antithyroid drugs for less than 3 months. For both TCR sequencing and RNA sequencing, RNA was extracted from PBMCs using TRIzol. The diagnosis of Graves' disease was made according to American Thyroid Association guidelines. Recruitment of patients was carried out at an endocrinology department in Xi'an, China. From each patient, roughly 9 milliliters of peripheral blood was collected into an EDTA anticoagulant tube. PBMCs were isolated by Ficoll Paque Plus density gradient separation without further T cell sorting. An Agilent 2100 Bioanalyzer and agarose gel were used to check RNA quality, while a NanoDrop 2000 measured RNA concentration. Comment on this clonotype: Its antigen remains undetermined. Sequence at one end of the junction differs from germline and may be a read error.

The CDR3 holds 16 amino acids from the cysteine to the phenylalanine. The CDR3 DNA has 48 bases and is translated from base 1. The library relied on multiplex PCR. Sequencing was carried out with an Illumina HiSeq 4000. To build TCR beta libraries, CDR3 regions were amplified by Arm-PCR using iRepertoire HTBI primers. Gel purification was performed on PCR products prior to sequencing. The paper's data handling went like this. Across samples, fewer than 70 TRBV and approximately 15 TRBJ segments were identified and used for gene usage analysis of CDR3 amino acid clonotypes. Filtered high-quality paired reads were merged into contigs using COPE and FqMerger. BLAST was used to align contigs to the IMGT TRBV, TRBD and TRBJ reference genes, and CDR3 was defined following IMGT. Any clonotype with a frequency above 0.1% was counted as a highly expanded clone. Repertoire diversity was measured by Shannon entropy, and V-J evenness by the Gini coefficient. A clonotype was considered public if more than one individual shared it. In-frame beta chains were kept once TCRdb had trimmed the public reads at Q25 with fastp and called clones with MiXCR. Each CDR3 protein appears once, grouped with its most common genes and DNA. TCRdb, not the authors, supplied the V and J calls. The sample yields hundreds of thousands of distinct CDR3 sequences; 13% were counted once. Jointly, the top ten make up over 7.5% of the sample.

This sample was shared with a second study, whose subject was T cells in Graves' hyperthyroidism and ophthalmopathy. The second study, in turn, reports: A patient counted as having stable Graves' hyperthyroidism if no progression to ophthalmopathy occurred over 18 months of follow-up. The hyperthyroidism patients were between 18 and 65 years old and newly diagnosed, with a disease duration of less than 2 months. Any patient with an uncontrolled infection, another autoimmune disease, pregnancy or lactation was excluded. Clinical symptoms, serum thyroxine and TRAb, thyroid ultrasound, and orbital computed tomography formed the basis for the diagnoses. A first-round RT-PCR of the TCR CDR3 used the HTBI primer set with the Qiagen OneStep RT-PCR kit. Most expanded thyroid clonotypes (frequency above 0.001) were also found in blood, which suggests that blood repertoires may mirror thyroid immune responses. In cross-validation, a model built on a 13 V-J signature told ophthalmopathy apart from stable hyperthyroidism with approximately 90% sensitivity and around 81% specificity, and in testing the same model reached 80%/75%. In validation, the model predicted progression to ophthalmopathy a median of approximately 6.3 months before onset, with 65% to 71% sensitivity and about 72% specificity. A discovery cohort of about 95 patients, approximately 45 with Graves' ophthalmopathy and approximately 60 with stable Graves' hyperthyroidism, was used to find distinguishing TCR V-J signatures. Prospective prediction of ophthalmopathy was tested in an independent validation cohort of 18 to 20 hyperthyroidism patients and around 16 patients who later progressed to ophthalmopathy. The 85 to 100 discovery patients were randomly split 7:3 into training and test sets. Thyroid tissue and blood T-cell repertoires from about six Graves' hyperthyroidism patients were also compared in the study. Following sampling, methimazole starting at 30 mg daily was given to hyperthyroidism patients, and high-dose intravenous methylprednisolone was given to ophthalmopathy patients. The libraries were constructed in a second round of multiplex PCR and then size-selected and purified. Libraries were sequenced paired-end with 100 bp reads on an Illumina HiSeq2000. SOAPnuke was used to process the raw data, with reads discarded if the reads contained adapters or uncalled bases, had a mean Phred below 15, or lacked an exact constant-primer or identifier match. High-quality paired reads were merged using COPE v1.2.5, and each unique nucleotide sequence was defined as a clonotype. MiTCR v1.1 was used to align clonotypes to the IMGT TRBV, TRBD and TRBJ reference segments. Analysis was restricted to V-J combinations with a frequency above 0.0001, which covered just over 98% of repertoires. The TCS score was defined as F50 (clonal expansion) divided by E x V (chaos), with BLOSUM62-based TCRdist calculated between CDR3 peptides within each V-J. Welch's t-statistics and random forest reduced 500 to 550 V-J features to about 13, which were used in a naive Bayes classifier (R e1071). No statistical method was used to fix the sample size in advance, and group allocation was not hidden from the investigators. According to the paper, TCR Vbeta CDR3 sequencing was carried out on about 140 peripheral blood samples, which came from under 50 ophthalmopathy, 80 or so hyperthyroidism and approximately 17 progressor patients.

The sequence came from a man aged 25-40 years with Graves disease. Donor details come from another sample of the same person, matched by shared clones. The rearrangement combines TRBV12-3 or TRBV12-4 with TRBJ2-7; TRBD2 agrees with 12 junctional bases. The sample consisted of peripheral blood mononuclear cells (PBMCs), taken at new diagnosis, from a patient treated with antithyroid drugs. The DNA is TGTGCCAGCAGCCGTAGGCTAGCGGGAGGGCCGGGGGAGCAGTGCTTC. Translated, it gives CASSRRLAGGPGEQCF.